The entry that follows covers one T cell receptor (beta chain) sequence. Which antigen it targets is not known. Base qualities are missing; no much larger clone stands one base away. Participants in the prospective study were enrolled through a virtual design, were aged roughly 18 to 95 years, and lived in fewer than 30 United States geographic areas. In the prospective study, cohorts were assigned on the basis of participant-reported clinical history obtained from a screening survey and a study questionnaire. Recovered participants in ImmuneRACE Cohort 3 were defined by two consecutive negative NP/OP PCR tests, clearance by a healthcare professional, or resolution of symptoms. Each participant in the prospective study had whole blood, serum and a nasopharyngeal or oropharyngeal swab collected by mobile phlebotomists. Participants in the prospective study had the option to provide additional blood draws and questionnaires over a roughly 2-month period. Prospective study blood samples were shipped either frozen or at room temperature before DNA extraction.

The data stem from a study of blood T cell repertoires in COVID-19 (dated by TCRdb to 2019 to 2021). With respect to the entire study: Collaborator samples came from the United States, Italy and Spain and covered acute and convalescent phases of COVID-19. The prospective study material was composed of cDNA or gDNA derived from T cells, B-cell-depleted T cells, or PBMCs. The repertoires were released in a freely available public database intended as a resource for research on the immune response to SARS-CoV-2. A de-identified subject ID, COVID-19 status, age in years and sex were almost always included in the sample metadata. Samples came from the ongoing ImmuneRACE study (first 160 participants) plus 1,254 subjects from 6 global collaborators. HLA class I and class II types, where available, came from metadata supplied by the sample provider rather than from assay-based typing. The dataset comprised deeply sampled blood TCRbeta repertoires from subjects exposed to, actively infected with, or recovered from COVID-19.

TCRbeta CDR3 regions were amplified from genomic DNA by means of the immunoSEQ Assay, a bias-controlled multiplex PCR. The authors processed their data as follows. The number of nucleated cells in each sample was estimated by amplification of reference gene primers within the assay. To quantify the absolute abundance of each unique TCRbeta CDR3 rearrangement, sequence reads were collapsed and filtered. For each sample, productive Simpson clonality was calculated as the square root of Simpson's diversity index over productive rearrangements. TCRdb carries this immuneACCESS record with in-frame sequences only. Its versions omit some clonotypes, under half of them owing to an unresolved V gene in the studies checked, with the rest unexplained. V and J calls and clone size follow that table, whereas D and trimming were derived from the DNA. Recorded for this sample are fewer than 300,000 clones; over 75% of them occurred a single time. Around 1.1% of the sample goes to the ten largest clones.

Broader findings and caveats from the paper: Clinical and demographic metadata were provided uncurated, with the amount varying by source and participant.

CDR1 and CDR2 (LNHDA, SQIVND) derive from the germline V gene (reference sequence). The CDR3 runs 15 residues from the cysteine to the phenylalanine. The kept DNA is CDR3 alone, 45 bases in frame from the first base. V ends up 4 bases short and J 4 bases short, with an unmatched junction base count of 5. The TCR comes from a woman in her twenties or thirties who had recovered from COVID-19. Sequenced input: PBMCs or T cells enriched from blood (not recorded which). The receptor chain draws on TRBV19 and TRBJ1-5; TRBD1 agrees with 9 junctional bases. DNA sequence: TGTGCCAGTAGTACAACAGGGGGCGCGAATCAGCCCCAGCATTTT. Translated, this gives CASSTTGGANQPQHF.